This T cell receptor beta chain appears in the sequencing data of a study of T-cell reconstitution after alpha-beta-depleted transplantation in children. Study observations and caveats: Reportedly, roughly two months post-transplant, alpha-beta T cells arose from several hundred expanded graft clones.

TCRbeta library construction was performed incorporating unique molecular identifiers. Each CDR3 protein is one row after TCRdb ran MiXCR on the PCR reads. The table has hundreds of thousands of distinct CDR3 sequences, roughly 23% seen once; the top ten hold around an eighth. The table lists this clonotype with a few counts. Its antigen is currently unknown. The CDR3 contains 16 residues. The germline gives CDR1 MNHNS, CDR2 SASEGT. V lost 6 bases and J lost 0, with 18 bases in between. Sequenced material: PBMCs, mostly from graft donor cells, taken 360 days after TCRalphabeta/CD19-depleted stem cell transplant. The chain employs TRBV6-1 and TRBJ2-7; D gene uncertain. The TCR originated in a boy in the first two years of life who had a stem cell transplant for acute myeloid leukemia, so the T cells may come from the graft donor. DNA of the CDR3: TGTGCCAGCAGAACCTTAGGAACTTCCCCCTCCTACGAGCAGTACTTC. Encoded protein: CASRTLGTSPSYEQYF.